These 14 T cell receptor beta chains originate from one sample sequenced in a study of blood T cell repertoires in COVID-19. Repertoires were generated with immunoSEQ multiplex PCR, while TCRdb's copy carries only in-frame clones and drops some. The table includes fewer than 150,000 clones, roughly four fifths detected once. Sequenced: peripheral blood. These receptors all come from an elderly woman in a cohort sampled during active or convalescent COVID-19.

The V gene is TRBV18, the J gene TRBJ2-7; TRBD1 aligns across 9 bases. V was pared by 0 bases and J by 0 bases, with 6 bases of the junction left unmatched. The CDR3 consists of 17 residues. Germline V gene data show CDR1 as KGHSH and CDR2 as LQKENI. Here the CDR3 reads CASSPPWGTGSSYEQYV. The CDR3 DNA reads as TGTGCCAGCTCACCACCGTGGGGGACAGGGAGCTCCTACGAGCAGTACGTC.

J is TRBJ2-2 and V is TRBV18, with 7 bases matching TRBD2. Trimming at V came to 3 bases and at J to 1 base, leaving 2 bases not matched to a gene. This CDR3 comprises 15 residues. Germline CDR1 KGHSH, CDR2 LQKENI. In DNA, the CDR3 is TGTGCCAGCTCACCGGGACTACAGAACACCGGGGAGCTGTTTTTT. This gives the protein CASSPGLQNTGELFF.

This clone was found a few times. The chain combines TRBV5-4 with TRBJ1-2, with D perhaps TRBD1 (5 bases). Germline lookup yields CDR1 SGHNT and CDR2 YYREEE (reference sequence). This CDR3 has 16 amino acids. Trimming cost V 4 bases and J 3 bases, with 19 bases left between them. Written as DNA, the CDR3 is TGTGCCAGCAGCCCGGGACCGGGGGAACAATACTATGGCTACACCTTC. It encodes CASSPGPGEQYYGYTF. The full variable domain, completed using reference TRBV5-4 and TRBJ1-2, is ETGVTQSPTHLIKTRGQQVTLRCSSQSGHNTVSWYQQALGQGPQFIFQYYREEENGRGNFPPRFSGLQFPNYSSELNVNALELDDSALYLCASSPGPGEQYYGYTFGSGTRLTVV.

CDR3 DNA sequence: TGTGCCAGCAGGACTAGCGGGGGGCAAGAGACCCAGTACTTC. Amino acids: CASRTSGGQETQYF. The chain combines TRBV7-9 with TRBJ2-5, with 13 nucleotides matching TRBD2. The CDR3 is made up of 14 amino acids. Germline lookup yields CDR1 SEHNR and CDR2 FQNEAQ (reference sequence). The J segment lost 2 bases and the V segment lost 6 bases, leaving 0 bases of the junction unmatched.

V is TRBV7-9 and J is TRBJ2-3, with TRBD2 matching 15 bases. J gave up 6 bases and V 3 bases, and 4 bases lay outside the gene matches. CDR1 is SEHNR and CDR2 is FQNEAQ in the germline V gene (reference sequence). The CDR3 spans 16 residues. The DNA of the CDR3 is TGTGCCAGCAGCTTCGGGACTAGCGGGGGGCGGGATACGCAGTATTTT. Translating it yields CASSFGTSGGRDTQYF.

The rearrangement joins TRBV4-2 to TRBJ2-7; D is unclear. The CDR3 has 13 residues. Between the trimmed V and J ends, which lost 1 base and 3 bases, there was a span of 7 bases. Per germline, CDR1 LGHNA and CDR2 YNFKEQ. The CDR3 bases are TGTGCCAGCAGCCAAGCTAGAAGCTACGAGCAGTACTTC. Its protein is CASSQARSYEQYF.

The rearrangement links TRBV7-2 to TRBJ2-5, with a weak D call TRBD1 (6 bases). CDR1 and CDR2 (germline): SGHTA, FQGNSA. Trimming removed 2 bases from V and 5 bases from J, with 9 bases in between. The CDR3 loop spans 13 amino acids. As DNA, the CDR3 is TGTGCCAGCAGCTTACAGGGGCTGGAGACCCAGTACTTC. Its protein product is CASSLQGLETQYF.

As DNA, the CDR3 is TGTGCCTGGGGGGCGGGACAGGGGAATCAGCCCCAGCATTTT. Residues: CAWGAGQGNQPQHF. The V call is TRBV30, the J call TRBJ1-5; 10 positions match TRBD1. Losses at the gene ends were 5 bases for V and 4 bases for J; bases not matched to a gene: 5. Per the germline V gene, CDR1 is GTSNPN and CDR2 is SVGIG (reference sequence). This CDR3 spans 14 amino acids.

This clone was counted a single time. The chain recombines TRBV28 with TRBJ1-3, with 7 bases lining up with TRBD1. The CDR3 is made up of 15 amino acids. The V and J ends lost 4 bases and 0 bases, in that order; junction bases with no gene match: 3. CDR1 and CDR2 (germline): MDHEN, SYDVKM. CDR3 amino acids: CASSSTGTSGNTIYF. The CDR3 DNA sequence: TGTGCCAGCAGTTCGACAGGGACCTCTGGAAACACCATATATTTT. Drawing the rest from reference TRBV28 and TRBJ1-3, the complete variable domain is DVKVTQSSRYLVKRTGEKVFLECVQDMDHENMFWYRQDPGLGLRLIYFSYDVKMKEKGDIPEGYSVSREKKERFSLILESASTNQTSMYLCASSSTGTSGNTIYFGEGSWLTVV.

This rearrangement joins TRBV13 to TRBJ1-4, with TRBD1 as a possible D gene (5 bases). Germline V CDR1 and CDR2: PRHDT, FYEKMQ (reference sequence). This CDR3 contains 14 residues. V dropped 3 bases and J dropped 4 bases, with 9 bases sitting between them. The CDR3 sequence is CASSFRGSNEKLFF. The DNA of the CDR3 is TGTGCCAGCAGCTTTCGGGGGAGTAATGAAAAACTGTTTTTT.

V is TRBV6-5 and J is TRBJ1-2, with TRBD1 matching 10 bases. The trim removed 6 bases at V and 2 bases at J, leaving 3 bases unmatched. Germline V gives CDR1 MNHEY, CDR2 SVGAGI. The CDR3 sequence is 14 residues long. This CDR3 reads CASSGTGVNYGYTF. The CDR3 DNA reads as TGTGCCAGCAGCGGGACAGGGGTAAACTATGGCTACACCTTC.

The chain carries TRBV11-2 and TRBJ2-2, with 8 bases lining up with TRBD2. CDR3 length equals 16 residues. Per germline, CDR1 SGHAT and CDR2 FQNNGV. Losses at the gene ends were 6 bases for V and 3 bases for J; bases not matched to a gene: 9. The CDR3 DNA follows: TGTGCCAGCAGTACCGGGACTAGATCTTACACCGGGGAGCTGTTTTTT. Amino acids: CASSTGTRSYTGELFF.

This chain connects TRBV3-1 (or the pseudogene TRBV3-2) to TRBJ1-2; the match to TRBD1 covers 10 bases. Germline V gene lookup returns CDR1 LGHDT and CDR2 YNNKEL (reference sequence). The trim removed 2 bases at V and 1 base at J, leaving 4 bases unmatched. The CDR3 is 16 amino acids. The CDR3 sequence is CASSQRGQGINYGYTF. The CDR3 nucleotides are TGTGCCAGCAGCCAAAGGGGACAGGGGATTAACTATGGCTACACCTTC.

The chain has TRBV28 and TRBJ1-1; D not certain. The CDR3 contains 12 residues. The ends were cut back, 5 bases at V and 4 bases at J, with 8 bases in the middle. Germline V lookup: CDR1 MDHEN, CDR2 SYDVKM. The chain's CDR3 is CASSVAGTEAFF. CDR3 DNA: TGTGCCAGCAGTGTCGCAGGCACTGAAGCTTTCTTT.